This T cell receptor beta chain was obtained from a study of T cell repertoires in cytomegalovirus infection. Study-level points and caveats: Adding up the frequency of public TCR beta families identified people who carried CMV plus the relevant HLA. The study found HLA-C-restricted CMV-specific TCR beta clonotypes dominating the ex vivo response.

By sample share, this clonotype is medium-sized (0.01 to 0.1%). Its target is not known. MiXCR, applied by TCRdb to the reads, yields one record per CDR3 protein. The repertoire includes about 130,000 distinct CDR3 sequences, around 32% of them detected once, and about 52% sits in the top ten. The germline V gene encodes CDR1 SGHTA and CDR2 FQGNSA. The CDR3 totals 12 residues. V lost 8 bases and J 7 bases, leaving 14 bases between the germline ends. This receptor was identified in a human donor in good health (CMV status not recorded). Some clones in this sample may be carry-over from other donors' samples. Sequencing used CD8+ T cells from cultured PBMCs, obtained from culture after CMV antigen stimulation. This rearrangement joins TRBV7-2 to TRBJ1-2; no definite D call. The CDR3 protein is CASSERSSGYTF. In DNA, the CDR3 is TGTGCCAGCTCAGAACGCAGTAGTGGCTACACCTTC.